This TCR beta chain originates from a study of T cells in women clearing cervical HPV infection. Study at large: Case blood drawn at lesion detection; control blood after infection cleared. For cases, blood was sampled a median about 160 days after lesion detection, interquartile range 90 to 200 days.

In regard to this clone: Antigen unknown. The read halts 3 residues ahead of the CDR3 end, with the missing end drawn from the germline J gene.

Whole-study results and caveats: Each sample's T-cell count was unknown, possibly confounding richness. TRBV6-7 abundance was lower in cases than controls (about 0.099% versus 0.16%).

Method: immunoSEQ multiplex PCR; TCRdb's copy keeps in-frame clones and lacks some. This sample lists about 23,000 clones; its ten largest clones have over 7.5%. The CDR3 runs to 13 residues. Germline lookup yields CDR1 LNHDA and CDR2 SQIVND (reference sequence). V gave up 10 bases and J gave up 3 bases; unmatched junction bases: 8. V usage is TRBV19 and J usage is TRBJ1-1; 7 nucleotides align to TRBD1. This TCR derives from a woman between 18 and 70 years old with a cervical HPV16 infection that either progressed to CIN3+ or cleared (not recorded which). Sequencing was done on a sample of blood buffy coat. This CDR3 reads CATSIQGYTEAFF. The covered CDR3 bases are TGTGCCACCTCGATACAGGGGTACACTGAA.